The 4 T cell receptor beta chains presented below share a single source sample, sequenced in a study of cytotoxic CD8 clonotypes in ibrutinib-treated CLL. The table came from immunoSEQ multiplex PCR; TCRdb's copy has only in-frame clones and leaves some out. This sample carries over 150,000 clones, over 65% of them seen once, and the ten largest clones take about 1.9%. The sample was PBMCs, taken after 12 months of ibrutinib treatment. These receptors all come from a human donor with chronic lymphocytic leukemia.

CDR3 residues: CSVVGENTYNEQFF. The CDR3 DNA sequence: TGCAGCGTTGTGGGGGAGAACACCTACAATGAGCAGTTCTTC. The chain uses TRBV29-1 and TRBJ2-1; possibly TRBD1 or TRBD2 for D (5 bases each). Trimming removed 4 bases from V and 2 bases from J, with 12 bases in between. The V gene's germline CDR1 is SQVTM and CDR2 ANQGSEA. The CDR3 spans 14 residues.

About this clone: The identical CDR3 is also encoded by other nucleotide sequences in the sample. The chain is built from TRBV29-1 and TRBJ1-2; weak D call: TRBD1 (5 bases). Germline V gene data show CDR1 as SQVTM and CDR2 as ANQGSEA. CDR3 length equals 12 residues. V lost 4 bases to trimming and J lost 2 bases, with 8 bases between them. The DNA for the CDR3 is TGCAGCGTTGGGGAGGGGAACTATGGCTACACCTTC. It codes for CSVGEGNYGYTF.

The chain couples TRBV28 to TRBJ2-5; D ambiguous. Germline V gene lookup returns CDR1 MDHEN and CDR2 SYDVKM. CDR3 length: 12 amino acids. V lost 7 bases to trimming and J lost 7 bases, with 13 bases between them. The CDR3 DNA reads as TGTGCCAGCAAGTCCATCGACCGGACCCAGTACTTC. Protein: CASKSIDRTQYF.

This chain links TRBV27 with TRBJ2-7, with D maybe TRBD2 (5 bases). There are 17 residues in the CDR3. Trimming removed 5 bases at V and 5 bases at J, with 25 bases between. Germline CDR1 MNHEY, CDR2 SMNVEV (reference sequence). CDR3 sequence: CASSPISFDPRRNEQYF. CDR3 nucleotide sequence: TGTGCCAGCAGTCCCATTTCCTTCGACCCCAGGAGGAACGAGCAGTACTTC.